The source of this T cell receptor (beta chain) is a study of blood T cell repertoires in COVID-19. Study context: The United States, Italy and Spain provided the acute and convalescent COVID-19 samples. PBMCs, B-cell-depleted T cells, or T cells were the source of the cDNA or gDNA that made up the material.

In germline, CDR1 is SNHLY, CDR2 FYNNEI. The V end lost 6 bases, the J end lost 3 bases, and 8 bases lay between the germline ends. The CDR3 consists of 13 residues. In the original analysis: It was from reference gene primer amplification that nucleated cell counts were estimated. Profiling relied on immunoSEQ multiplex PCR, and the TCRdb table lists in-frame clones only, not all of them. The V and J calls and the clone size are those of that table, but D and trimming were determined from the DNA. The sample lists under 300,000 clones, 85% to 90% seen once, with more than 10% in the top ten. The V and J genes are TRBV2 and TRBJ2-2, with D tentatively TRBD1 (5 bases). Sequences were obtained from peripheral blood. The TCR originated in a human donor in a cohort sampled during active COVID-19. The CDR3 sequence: CASRGHDTGELFF. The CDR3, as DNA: TGTGCCAGCAGGGGGCATGACACCGGGGAGCTGTTTTTT.